This TCR beta chain originates from a study of regulatory T cells in long-lasting Graves disease (dated by TCRdb to about 2021). Regarding the complete study: In the newly diagnosed Graves' disease group, patients had been taking antithyroid drugs for less than 3 months. The study was conducted in China and was registered as a clinical trial. Persistent Graves' disease patients were compared with newly diagnosed Graves' disease patients by peripheral blood TCR sequencing and RNA sequencing. A total of around 35 samples were covered by TCR sequencing, comprising roughly 13 persistent and 20 or so newly diagnosed Graves' disease patients. Beyond this particular receptor, the publication reports: Because the primary lesion, thyroid tissue, could not be accessed, the study looked at peripheral blood alone. Preferential use of TRBV28, TRBJ1-2 and TRBJ2-5 was observed in persistent disease, whereas TRBV20-1 and TRBJ2-1 were favored in newly diagnosed disease. As a limitation, the authors acknowledged that the small sample size may reduce accuracy. Sequencing and analysis were limited to the TCR beta chain. Compared with newly diagnosed patients, patients with persistent Graves' disease had lower TCR Shannon entropy and fewer highly expanded clones, which suggests clonal expansion. More public clonotypes were shared among persistent patients (about 2,800) than among newly diagnosed patients (roughly 1,000).

This clonotype was detected ten times or more. Its antigen is currently not known. Nothing much larger sits one base from this clone, and base qualities are not available. The germline V gene encodes CDR1 SEHNR and CDR2 FQNEAQ (reference sequence). V lost 5 bases and J lost 2 bases; the stretch between them is 18 bases long. Measured from the cysteine to the phenylalanine, the CDR3 is 16 residues long. Of all the DNA, just the CDR3 is kept, 48 bases in frame from base 1. This sample's time point label indicates: newly diagnosed GD, antithyroid drugs for less than 3 months. For both TCR sequencing and RNA sequencing, RNA was extracted from PBMCs using TRIzol. The diagnosis of Graves' disease followed American Thyroid Association guidelines. Patients for the study were recruited at an endocrinology department in Xi'an, China. From each patient, nine milliliters of peripheral blood was collected into an EDTA anticoagulant tube. PBMCs were isolated by Ficoll Paque Plus density gradient separation without further T cell sorting. An Agilent 2100 Bioanalyzer and agarose gel were used to check RNA quality, while a NanoDrop 2000 measured RNA concentration.

The protocol used for the library was multiplex PCR. TCRdb records Illumina HiSeq 4000 as the sequencer. To build TCR beta libraries, CDR3 regions were amplified by Arm-PCR using iRepertoire HTBI primers. Before sequencing, the PCR products went through gel purification. The original methods were these. Gene usage analysis of CDR3 amino acid clonotypes used the 62 TRBV and 14 TRBJ segments found across samples. COPE and FqMerger were used to merge filtered high-quality paired reads into contigs. BLAST was used to align contigs to IMGT TRBV, TRBD and TRBJ reference genes, with CDR3 defined following IMGT. Any clonotype with a frequency above 0.1% was classified as a highly expanded clone. Repertoire diversity was measured by Shannon entropy, and V-J evenness by the Gini coefficient. Clonotypes shared by more than one individual were considered public. TCRdb trimmed the raw reads at Q25, called clones with MiXCR and kept productive beta chains. CDR3 protein sequences are deduplicated, and each keeps its most common genes and DNA. The V and J calls and clone size are TCRdb's, not the authors'. Here the sample has about 610,000 distinct CDR3 sequences; about 16% occur a single time. The ten largest clones add up to around 12% of the sample.

The sample also formed part of further work on T cells in Graves' hyperthyroidism and ophthalmopathy. From the second report: Graves' hyperthyroidism was defined as stable when no progression to ophthalmopathy occurred over 18 months of follow-up. Hyperthyroidism patients were newly diagnosed, had a disease duration of under 2 months, and were aged 18 to 65 years. Patients with uncontrolled infections, other autoimmune diseases, pregnancy or lactation were excluded. Diagnoses relied on clinical symptoms, serum thyroxine and TRAb, thyroid ultrasound and orbital computed tomography. The first round of RT-PCR for the TCR CDR3 was performed with the HTBI primer set and the Qiagen OneStep RT-PCR kit. Most expanded thyroid clonotypes (frequency above 0.001) were also detected in blood, suggesting blood repertoires may reflect thyroid immune responses. Ophthalmopathy was separated from stable hyperthyroidism by a 13 V-J signature model, with approximately 89% sensitivity and roughly 84% specificity obtained in cross-validation and 80%/75% obtained in testing. In validation, the model predicted progression to ophthalmopathy a median of roughly 6.1 months before onset, with roughly 71% sensitivity and 72.22% specificity. TCR V-J signatures able to tell the groups apart were searched for in a discovery cohort of 95 to 100 patients, of whom roughly 42 had Graves' ophthalmopathy and around 58 had stable Graves' hyperthyroidism. An independent validation cohort of about 20 hyperthyroidism patients and about 15 patients who later progressed to ophthalmopathy tested prospective prediction of ophthalmopathy. The 85 to 100 discovery patients were divided at random into training and test sets in a 7:3 ratio. In addition, the study compared T-cell repertoires in thyroid tissue and in blood from about 6 Graves' hyperthyroidism patients. After sampling, hyperthyroidism patients received methimazole starting at 30 mg daily, and ophthalmopathy patients received high-dose intravenous methylprednisolone. A second multiplex PCR round built the libraries, followed by size selection and purification. Libraries were sequenced paired-end with 100 bp reads on an Illumina HiSeq2000. SOAPnuke was used to process the raw data, removing reads that contained adapters or uncalled bases, had a mean Phred below 15, or lacked an exact match to the constant primer or identifier. COPE v1.2.5 was used to merge the high-quality paired reads, and each unique nucleotide sequence was defined as a clonotype. MiTCR v1.1 was used to align the clonotypes against IMGT TRBV, TRBD and TRBJ reference segments. Analysis was restricted to V-J combinations with a frequency above 0.0001, which covered 98% to 99.2% of repertoires. A TCS score was defined as the ratio of F50 (clonal expansion) to E x V (chaos), with BLOSUM62-based TCRdist applied between CDR3 peptides within each V-J. Welch's t-statistics and random forest reduced approximately 520 V-J features to about 12, which were used in a naive Bayes classifier (R e1071). No statistical method was used to set the sample size in advance, and investigators knew the group allocation. TCR Vbeta CDR3 sequencing of some 140 peripheral blood samples (under 45 ophthalmopathy, roughly 72 hyperthyroidism and some 17 progressor patients) is reported in the paper.

The sequence came from a man aged 18 to 30 with Graves disease. Donor details come from another sample of the same person, matched by shared clones. Specimen: peripheral blood mononuclear cells (PBMCs), collected at new diagnosis, from a patient treated with antithyroid drugs. In this chain, TRBV7-9 is recombined with TRBJ1-1; no D segment can be confidently identified. The base sequence is TGTGCCAGCAGCCCGGCTAGAATGGGCCTCAACACTGAAGCTTTCTTT. Translated, it reads CASSPARMGLNTEAFF.